A single sample gave rise to the 15 T cell receptor beta chains below, sequenced in a study of blood T cell repertoires in COVID-19. Repertoires were generated with immunoSEQ multiplex PCR, while TCRdb's copy carries only in-frame clones and drops some. The table records 210,000 or so clones, approximately 80% of them present only once. The material sequenced was PBMCs or T cells enriched from blood (not recorded which). The source of these receptors is a man under 40 with acute COVID-19.

The chain uses TRBV10-3 and TRBJ1-2; D gene uncertain. Trimming removed 0 bases at V and 4 bases at J, with 9 bases between. CDR3 length: 14 residues. Germline-derived CDR1 and CDR2 are ENHRY and SYGVKD. This CDR3 reads CAISESENSYGYTF. The DNA for the CDR3 is TGTGCCATCAGTGAGTCGGAGAATTCCTATGGCTACACCTTC.

The rearrangement links TRBV6-5 to TRBJ1-3; D call uncertain. Germline assignment: CDR1 MNHEY and CDR2 SVGAGI. The V end was cut by 0 bases, the J end by 2 bases, with 11 bases between. The CDR3 sequence is 16 residues long. The CDR3 reads CASSYSGRSPGNTIYF. The DNA of the CDR3 is TGTGCCAGCAGTTACTCGGGCAGATCGCCTGGAAACACCATATATTTT.

The rearrangement links TRBV28 to TRBJ2-7, with 10 bases that match TRBD1. Germline V gene data show CDR1 as MDHEN and CDR2 as SYDVKM. The CDR3 sequence is 15 residues long. The V segment lost 4 bases and the J segment 6 bases; nucleotides outside the gene matches: 9. In DNA form, the CDR3 reads TGTGCCAGCAGTTCCGCGGGACAGGGGAAAGGCGAGCAGTACTTC. As protein: CASSSAGQGKGEQYF.

The rearrangement joins TRBV11-2 to TRBJ2-5, with 9 nucleotides matching TRBD2. Germline CDR1 is SGHAT and CDR2 is FQNNGV. This CDR3 has 16 residues. Unmatched junction bases numbered 4, after V lost 1 base and J lost 1 base. Written as DNA, the CDR3 is TGTGCCAGCAGCTTAGCCCTAGCGGGGTCCCAAGAGACCCAGTACTTC. Translating it yields CASSLALAGSQETQYF.

This clone has a single count. This sequence joins TRBV5-6 and TRBJ2-5; 15 bases agree with TRBD2. Trimming cost V 5 bases and J 1 base; bases outside gene matches: 6. Germline CDR1 is SGHDT and CDR2 is YYEEEE. The CDR3 spans 17 residues. CDR3 DNA sequence: TGTGCCAGCAGGCCGGGACTAGCGGGGGGTATCCAAGAGACCCAGTACTTC. Its protein is CASRPGLAGGIQETQYF.

This clone appeared once. This chain connects TRBV29-1 to TRBJ1-4; D is perhaps TRBD1 (5 bases). Germline V lookup: CDR1 SQVTM, CDR2 ANQGSEA. The CDR3 consists of 11 residues. V shed 5 bases and J shed 10 bases, with 11 bases lying between them. CDR3 sequence (DNA): TGCAGCGTTCCGACCGGGGGAAAACTGTTTTTT. It codes for CSVPTGGKLFF. The full variable domain, rest sourced from reference TRBV29-1 and TRBJ1-4, is SAVISQKPSRDICQRGTSLTIQCQVDSQVTMMFWYRQQPGQSLTLIATANQGSEATYESGFVIDKFPISRPNLTFSTLTVSNMSPEDSSIYLCSVPTGGKLFFGSGTQLSVL.

The chain combines TRBV3-1 (or the pseudogene TRBV3-2) with TRBJ1-6; D ambiguous. The length of the CDR3 is 14 residues. CDR1 LGHDT and CDR2 YNNKEL come from the germline V gene (reference sequence). V was shortened by 2 bases and J by 7 bases, with 9 bases between the two germline ends. The CDR3, as DNA: TGTGCCAGCAGCCAAAGGAGCATAAATTCACCCCTCCACTTT. It encodes CASSQRSINSPLHF.

The chain uses TRBV7-3 and TRBJ2-1, with 11 bases fitting TRBD2. V was pared by 4 bases and J by 15 bases, with 14 bases of the junction left unmatched. The germline CDR1 and CDR2 sequences are SGHTA and FQGTGA. This CDR3 contains 15 residues. The DNA for the CDR3 is TGTGCCAGCAGCTACCTTAGCGGGGGGGCGCGTGGTTTGTTCTTC. The encoded protein is CASSYLSGGARGLFF.

This clone was seen just once. The chain combines TRBV4-1 with TRBJ1-6; the D is unclear. In germline, CDR1 is MGHRA, CDR2 YSYEKL. Trimming took 0 bases from V and 9 from J, leaving 12 bases between them. The CDR3 sequence is 15 residues long. The CDR3 spells CASSQDSDSGSPLHF. The CDR3 DNA sequence: TGCGCCAGCAGCCAAGACTCGGATTCGGGTTCACCCCTCCACTTT.

The chain joins TRBV6-5 to TRBJ2-2, with a possible D match to TRBD2 (6 bases). CDR1 and CDR2 from the germline V gene are MNHEY and SVGAGI. This CDR3 contains 15 residues. The ends were cut back, 2 bases at V and 4 bases at J, with 11 bases in the middle. The CDR3 nucleotides are TGTGCCAGCAGTTACGAGAGGGAGGCCACCGGGGAGCTGTTTTTT. Its translation is CASSYEREATGELFF.

The CDR3 DNA follows: TGTGCCAGCAGCACCAACAGGGCAGGGATTTATGGCTACACCTTC. Translating it yields CASSTNRAGIYGYTF. This chain connects TRBV7-2 to TRBJ1-2; TRBD1 is a possible D gene (6 bases). CDR1 is SGHTA and CDR2 is FQGNSA in the germline V gene. There are 15 residues in the CDR3. V was shortened by 5 bases and J by 5 bases, with 18 bases between the two germline ends.

The chain has TRBV27 and TRBJ2-7; 10 bases line up with TRBD1. V dropped 5 bases and J dropped 5; count of bases not matched to a gene: 9. Germline loops: CDR1 MNHEY, CDR2 SMNVEV (reference sequence). The length of the CDR3 is 15 residues. CDR3 region: CASSHPGQGLHEQYF. The CDR3 DNA reads TGTGCCAGCAGTCACCCGGGACAGGGGCTCCACGAGCAGTACTTC.

V and J are TRBV5-1 and TRBJ2-1; the match to TRBD2 covers 9 bases. Germline CDR1 SGHRS, CDR2 YFSETQ. With V trimmed by 4 bases and J by 10 bases, 9 bases remained unmatched. The CDR3 sequence is 14 residues long. The CDR3 DNA reads as TGCGCCAGCAGCCTGACTAGCGGATCCAACGAGCAGTTCTTC. Protein sequence: CASSLTSGSNEQFF.

This CDR3 reads CASSSPHHYGYTF. The CDR3 bases are TGTGCCAGCAGTTCCCCACACCACTATGGCTACACCTTC. The V and J genes are TRBV27 and TRBJ1-2; D unresolved. In germline, CDR1 is MNHEY, CDR2 SMNVEV (reference sequence). The CDR3 covers 13 residues. V was pared by 4 bases and J by 3 bases, with 9 bases between.

The chain has TRBV2 and TRBJ2-1; TRBD2 matches at 13 bases. The length of the CDR3 is 15 residues. V shed 3 bases, J shed 7 bases, and the junction held 3 bases outside the gene matches. CDR1 is SNHLY, CDR2 FYNNEI, per germline. CDR3 amino acids: CASSETSGGRNEQFF. The CDR3 DNA follows: TGTGCCAGCAGTGAGACTAGCGGGGGGCGGAATGAGCAGTTCTTC. The full variable domain, in which reference TRBV2 and TRBJ2-1 provide the parts outside the CDR3, is EPEVTQTPSHQVTQMGQEVILRCVPISNHLYFYWYRQILGQKVEFLVSFYNNEISEKSEIFDDQFSVERPDGSNFTLKIRSTKLEDSAMYFCASSETSGGRNEQFFGPGTRLTVL.